There are a few counts of the clone carrying this TCR beta chain. Antigen unknown. V shed 0 bases and J shed 8 bases, with 13 bases lying between them. This CDR3 is built from 14 residues. Per germline, CDR1 GTSNPN and CDR2 SVGIG (reference sequence). CD45RO-negative, CCR7-positively selected cells formed the naive CD8 fraction, excluding terminally differentiated effector memory CD45RA+ cells. Participating donors were healthy, HIV-negative adults free of recent acute infections or vaccinations. For sorted subsets, about 190 ng DNA per replicate equaled about 31,000 T cell genomes. Method: immunoSEQ multiplex PCR; TCRdb's copy keeps in-frame clones and lacks some. The sample carries about 2.1 million clones, just over 90% recorded once. This entry comes from a study of shared clonotypes between healthy human individuals. General study points: Sampling covered blood only; tissue repertoires likely differ. Lower generation probabilities were found for non-shared clonotypes than for those shared by all four donors.

The sample comprised naive CD8+ T cells from PBMCs. The J gene is TRBJ1-4, the V gene TRBV30; tentatively, D is TRBD1 (6 bases). This TCR was recovered from a man aged 18 to 30 in good health. Some clones in this sample may be carry-over from other donors' samples. CDR3 in amino acids: CAWSVAGAREKLFF. The CDR3 DNA reads TGTGCCTGGAGTGTGGCAGGGGCTAGGGAAAAACTGTTTTTT. Combining the CDR3 with reference TRBV30 and TRBJ1-4 gives the whole variable domain SQTIHQWPATLVQPVGSPLSLECTVEGTSNPNLYWYRQAAGRGLQLLFYSVGIGQISSEVPQNLSASRPQDRQFILSSKKLLLSDSGFYLCAWSVAGAREKLFFGSGTQLSVL.